The 12 T cell receptor beta chains below come from one sample, sequenced in a study of T cell changes during pregnancy in multiple sclerosis. The assay was immunoSEQ multiplex PCR, and TCRdb's table has in-frame clones only and misses some. The table records under 60,000 clones, approximately 92% of them present only once. Sample: CD4+ T cells from peripheral blood mononuclear cells, taken in the third trimester of pregnancy. The receptor source for this set is a female donor with multiple sclerosis, enrolled in a pregnancy study.

The chain carries TRBV10-3 and TRBJ2-1; D may be TRBD2 (6 bases). CDR1 ENHRY and CDR2 SYGVKD come from the germline V gene. This CDR3 has 16 residues. Trimming shortened V by 6 bases and J by 2 bases, and 17 bases separated the two germline ends. The CDR3 reads CAIRGGGTTAYNEQFF. As DNA, the CDR3 is TGTGCCATCAGGGGGGGTGGGACGACGGCCTACAATGAGCAGTTCTTC.

The chain joins TRBV18 to TRBJ1-1, with D perhaps TRBD1 (5 bases). The V gene's germline CDR1 is KGHSH and CDR2 LQKENI. The CDR3 spans 15 residues. Deletions cut 2 bases from V and 0 bases from J, with 10 bases between. The CDR3 here is CASSPVDSLNTEAFF. The CDR3 region has the DNA TGTGCCAGCTCACCAGTCGACAGCTTGAACACTGAAGCTTTCTTT.

The chain has TRBV29-1 and TRBJ1-2, with unresolved D. The CDR3 spans 13 residues. The germline V gene has CDR1 SQVTM and CDR2 ANQGSEA. Between the trimmed V and J ends, which lost 0 bases and 6 bases, there was a span of 11 bases. Written as DNA, the CDR3 is TGCAGCGTTGAAGATGGAGGGTTGGATGGCTACACCTTC. This translates into CSVEDGGLDGYTF.

The chain carries TRBV7-3 and TRBJ2-6; perhaps TRBD1 as D (5 bases). This CDR3 has 15 amino acids. The germline V gene has CDR1 SGHTA and CDR2 FQGTGA. V was pared by 6 bases and J by 0 bases, with 9 bases between. CDR3: CASSLQASGANVLTF. In nucleotides, the CDR3 is TGTGCCAGCAGTCTACAGGCCTCTGGGGCCAACGTCCTGACTTTC.

The chain links TRBV6-5 to TRBJ1-5; 10 bases agree with TRBD1. V gave up 7 bases and J gave up 5 bases; unmatched junction bases: 5. CDR3 length equals 14 residues. Germline V gene data show CDR1 as MNHEY and CDR2 as SVGAGI. As DNA, the CDR3 is TGTGCCAGCACCGGACAGGGGGGAGATCAGCCCCAGCATTTT. Its protein product is CASTGQGGDQPQHF.

The CDR3 DNA follows: TGTGCCAGCAGCTTAGGAGCGGGGGGTGAGACCCAGTACTTC. Translating gives CASSLGAGGETQYF. V is TRBV11-2 and J is TRBJ2-5; TRBD2 agrees at 9 bases. The CDR3 spans 14 residues. CDR1 is SGHAT, CDR2 FQNNGV, per germline. The V gene end was trimmed by 1 base and the J gene end by 5 bases; junction bases not matched to a gene: 2.

This chain joins TRBV5-1 and TRBJ2-2; TRBD1 matches 7 bases. The CDR3 totals 14 residues. The germline V gene encodes CDR1 SGHRS and CDR2 YFSETQ. The J segment lost 5 bases and the V segment lost 6 bases, leaving 7 bases of the junction unmatched. CDR3 nucleotides: TGCGCCAGCAAAGGGGGCGCGGAAACCGGGGAGCTGTTTTTT. Its protein product is CASKGGAETGELFF.

V and J are TRBV9 and TRBJ2-7; TRBD2 agrees at 9 bases. The junction had 7 bases not matched to a gene; V was cut back by 2 bases and J by 7 bases. CDR3 length: 14 residues. The V gene's germline CDR1 is SGDLS and CDR2 YYNGEE. The CDR3 DNA sequence: TGTGCCAGCAGCGTCCAAGCGGGAGGAGGAGAGCAGTACTTC. Amino acid sequence: CASSVQAGGGEQYF.

The gene calls are TRBV4-1 and TRBJ2-1; TRBD2 might be the D (6 bases). This CDR3 is 19 amino acids long. From germline, CDR1 is MGHRA and CDR2 YSYEKL. V dropped 2 bases and J dropped 0 bases, with 20 bases sitting between them. CDR3 in DNA: TGCGCCAGCAGCCAACGCCCGAGGGACTTACAAAGCTCCTACAATGAGCAGTTCTTC. Translating it yields CASSQRPRDLQSSYNEQFF.

The chain recombines TRBV27 with TRBJ2-2; 9 bases fit TRBD1. The germline CDR1 and CDR2 sequences are MNHEY and SMNVEV (reference sequence). After removal of 6 bases from V and 2 bases from J, the junction contained 7 bases not matched to a gene. The CDR3 has 16 residues. Here the CDR3 DNA reads TGTGCCAGCAGGGAATGGACAGGGGACAACACCGGGGAGCTGTTTTTT. Translating it yields CASREWTGDNTGELFF.

This clone was counted between two and nine times. Other DNA sequences of this sample code for an identical CDR3. The V gene is TRBV27, the J gene TRBJ1-1; 9 bases are shared with TRBD1. The V segment lost 5 bases and the J segment 2 bases; nucleotides outside the gene matches: 6. Germline values: CDR1 MNHEY, CDR2 SMNVEV (reference sequence). This CDR3 spans 15 amino acids. The CDR3 protein is CASSDLGQGNTEAFF. In DNA form, the CDR3 reads TGTGCCAGCAGTGATCTGGGACAGGGAAACACTGAAGCTTTCTTT.

This clone was counted only a few times. This chain links TRBV5-1 with TRBJ2-7; 9 nucleotides line up with TRBD1. CDR1 is SGHRS, CDR2 YFSETQ, per germline. The ends lost 4 bases at V and 1 base at J; junction bases unmatched: 3. The CDR3 is 14 amino acids. Here the CDR3 reads CASSPGQGSYEQYF. The DNA for the CDR3 is TGCGCCAGCAGCCCGGGACAGGGTTCCTACGAGCAGTACTTC. Variable domain in full (rest from reference TRBV5-1 and TRBJ2-7): KAGVTQTPRYLIKTRGQQVTLSCSPISGHRSVSWYQQTPGQGLQFLFEYFSETQRNKGNFPGRFSGRQFSNSRSEMNVSTLELGDSALYLCASSPGQGSYEQYFGPGTRLTVT.